The entry below gives a single T cell receptor (beta chain) sequence along with its context. Some clones are missing from TCRdb's copy, which holds only in-frame ones; the method was immunoSEQ multiplex PCR. The table lists around 160,000 clones, approximately 88% of them singletons. These data originate in a study of blood T cell repertoires in COVID-19. Study-wide background: Whether acute or convalescent, the COVID-19 samples came from the United States, Italy and Spain.

Deletions cut 1 base from V and 8 bases from J, with 15 bases between. Per germline, CDR1 SGHTA and CDR2 FQGNSA. The CDR3 covers 15 residues. The sequence was obtained from a woman aged 25 to 45 with acute COVID-19. The gene calls are TRBV7-2 and TRBJ2-1, with D possibly matching TRBD1 (6 bases). Sequencing was carried out using PBMCs or T cells enriched from blood (not recorded which). In nucleotides, the CDR3 is TGTGCCAGCAGCTTAGGCCTGCCTAGGACAGATGAGCAGTTCTTC. Protein sequence: CASSLGLPRTDEQFF.